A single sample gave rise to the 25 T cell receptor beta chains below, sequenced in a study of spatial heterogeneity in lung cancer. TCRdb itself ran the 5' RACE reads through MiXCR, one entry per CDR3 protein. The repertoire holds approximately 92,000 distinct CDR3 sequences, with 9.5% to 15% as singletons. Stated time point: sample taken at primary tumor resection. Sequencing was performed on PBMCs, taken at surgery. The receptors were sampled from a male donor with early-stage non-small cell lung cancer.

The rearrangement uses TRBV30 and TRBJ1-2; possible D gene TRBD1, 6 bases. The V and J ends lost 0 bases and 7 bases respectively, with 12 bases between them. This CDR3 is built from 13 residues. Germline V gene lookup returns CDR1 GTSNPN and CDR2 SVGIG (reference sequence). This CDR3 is CAWSVQGSAGYTF. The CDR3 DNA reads TGTGCCTGGAGTGTACAGGGCTCGGCTGGCTACACCTTC.

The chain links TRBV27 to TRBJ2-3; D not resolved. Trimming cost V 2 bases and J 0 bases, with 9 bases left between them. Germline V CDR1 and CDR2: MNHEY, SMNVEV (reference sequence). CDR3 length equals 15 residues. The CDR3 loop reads CASSLQDSSTDTQYF. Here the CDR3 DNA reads TGTGCCAGCAGTTTACAAGACTCTAGCACAGATACGCAGTATTTT.

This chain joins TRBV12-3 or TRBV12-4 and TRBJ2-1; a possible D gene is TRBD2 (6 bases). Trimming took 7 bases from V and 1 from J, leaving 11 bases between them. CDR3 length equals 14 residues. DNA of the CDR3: TGTGCCAGCATCTTCGGGACTTCCTACAATGAGCAGTTCTTC. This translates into CASIFGTSYNEQFF.

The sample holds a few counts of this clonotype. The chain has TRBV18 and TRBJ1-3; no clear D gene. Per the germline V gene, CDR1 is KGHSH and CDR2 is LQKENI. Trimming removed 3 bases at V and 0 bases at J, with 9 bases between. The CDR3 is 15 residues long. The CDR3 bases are TGTGCCAGCTCACCGCGGACGGTCTCTGGAAACACCATATATTTT. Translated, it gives CASSPRTVSGNTIYF.

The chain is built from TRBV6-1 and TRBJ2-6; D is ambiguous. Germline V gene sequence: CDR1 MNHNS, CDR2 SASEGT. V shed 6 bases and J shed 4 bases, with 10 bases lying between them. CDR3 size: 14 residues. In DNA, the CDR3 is TGTGCCAGCAGAGTCGCCCCCGGGGCCAACGTCCTGACTTTC. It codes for CASRVAPGANVLTF.

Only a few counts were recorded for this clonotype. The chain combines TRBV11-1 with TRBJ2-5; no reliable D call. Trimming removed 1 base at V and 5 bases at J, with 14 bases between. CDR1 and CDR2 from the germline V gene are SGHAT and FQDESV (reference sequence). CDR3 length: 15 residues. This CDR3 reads CASSLGPGTGETQYF. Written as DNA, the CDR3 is TGTGCCAGCAGCTTAGGGCCCGGCACTGGGGAGACCCAGTACTTC. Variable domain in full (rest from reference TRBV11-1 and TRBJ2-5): EAEVAQSPRYKITEKSQAVAFWCDPISGHATLYWYRQILGQGPELLVQFQDESVVDDSQLPKDRFSAERLKGVDSTLKIQPAELGDSAMYLCASSLGPGTGETQYFGPGTRLLVL.

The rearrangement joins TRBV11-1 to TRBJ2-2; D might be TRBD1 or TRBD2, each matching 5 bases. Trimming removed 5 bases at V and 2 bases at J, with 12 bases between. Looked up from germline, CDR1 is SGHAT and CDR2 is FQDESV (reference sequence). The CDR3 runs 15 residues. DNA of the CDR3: TGTGCCAGCAGCCAGAGGGGAGTTAACACCGGGGAGCTGTTTTTT. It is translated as CASSQRGVNTGELFF.

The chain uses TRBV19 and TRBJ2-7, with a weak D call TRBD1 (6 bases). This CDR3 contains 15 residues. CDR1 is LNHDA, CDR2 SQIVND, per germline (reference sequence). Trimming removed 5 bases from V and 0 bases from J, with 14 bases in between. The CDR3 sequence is CASSAGTSSSYEQYF. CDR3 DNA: TGTGCCAGTAGTGCCGGGACATCGAGCTCCTACGAGCAGTACTTC.

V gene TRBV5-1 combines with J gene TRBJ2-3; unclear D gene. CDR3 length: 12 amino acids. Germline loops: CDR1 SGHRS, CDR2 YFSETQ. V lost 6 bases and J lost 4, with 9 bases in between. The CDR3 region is CASTGQSDTQYF. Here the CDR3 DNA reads TGCGCCAGCACTGGGCAGTCAGATACGCAGTATTTT.

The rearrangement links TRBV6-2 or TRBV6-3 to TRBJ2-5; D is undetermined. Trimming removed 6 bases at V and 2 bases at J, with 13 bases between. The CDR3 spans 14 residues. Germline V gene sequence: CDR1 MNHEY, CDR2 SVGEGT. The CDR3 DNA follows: TGTGCCAGCAGAGCGACATGGGGACAAGAGACCCAGTACTTC. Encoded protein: CASRATWGQETQYF.

CDR3 region: CASWFQRRQGNSGANVLTF. The CDR3 region has the DNA TGTGCCTCGTGGTTTCAACGTAGACAGGGCAACTCTGGGGCCAACGTCCTGACTTTC. The genes are TRBV10-3 and TRBJ2-6; 7 bases line up with TRBD1. J lost 0 bases, V lost 11 bases, and 19 bases had no gene match. Germline CDR1 ENHRY, CDR2 SYGVKD. The CDR3 loop spans 19 amino acids.

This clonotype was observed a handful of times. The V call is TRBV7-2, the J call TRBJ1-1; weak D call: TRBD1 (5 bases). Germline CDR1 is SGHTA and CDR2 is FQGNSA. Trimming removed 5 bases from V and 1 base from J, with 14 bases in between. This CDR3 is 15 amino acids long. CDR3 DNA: TGTGCCAGCAGCCCCCGGGGGGGTAGGAACACTGAAGCTTTCTTT. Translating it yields CASSPRGGRNTEAFF.

Here the CDR3 DNA reads TGTGCCAGCAGTCCTTGGGGGGGGCCGCCGGGGCCCCAGCATTTT. Its translation: CASSPWGGPPGPQHF. The V call is TRBV12-3 or TRBV12-4, the J call TRBJ1-5, with TRBD1 as a possible D gene (6 bases). Trimming removed 5 bases from V and 9 bases from J, with 20 bases in between. The length of the CDR3 is 15 residues.

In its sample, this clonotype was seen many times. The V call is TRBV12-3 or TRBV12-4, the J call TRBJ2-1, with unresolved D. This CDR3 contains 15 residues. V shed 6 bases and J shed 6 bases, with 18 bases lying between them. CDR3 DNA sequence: TGTGCCAGCAGCTTGCGAACGGCCGCGGTCAATGAGCAGTTCTTC. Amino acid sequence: CASSLRTAAVNEQFF.

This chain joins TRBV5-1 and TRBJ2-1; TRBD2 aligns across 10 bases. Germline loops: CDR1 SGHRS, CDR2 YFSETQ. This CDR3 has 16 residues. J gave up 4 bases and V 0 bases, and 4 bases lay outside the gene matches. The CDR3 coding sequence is TGCGCCAGCAGCTTGGGGACTAGCGGCCAATACAATGAGCAGTTCTTC. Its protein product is CASSLGTSGQYNEQFF.

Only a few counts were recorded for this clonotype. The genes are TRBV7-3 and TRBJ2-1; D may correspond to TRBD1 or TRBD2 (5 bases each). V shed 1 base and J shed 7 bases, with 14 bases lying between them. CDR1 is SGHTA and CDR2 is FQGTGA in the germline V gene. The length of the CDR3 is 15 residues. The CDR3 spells CASSLKGSGKNEQFF. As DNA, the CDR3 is TGTGCCAGCAGCTTAAAGGGGTCCGGGAAGAATGAGCAGTTCTTC.

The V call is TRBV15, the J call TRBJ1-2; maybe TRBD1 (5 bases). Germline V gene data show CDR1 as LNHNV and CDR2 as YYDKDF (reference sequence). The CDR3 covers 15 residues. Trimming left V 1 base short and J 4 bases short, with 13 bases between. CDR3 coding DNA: TGTGCCACCAGCAGAGGTCAGCGGGGCGGCTATGGCTACACCTTC. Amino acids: CATSRGQRGGYGYTF.

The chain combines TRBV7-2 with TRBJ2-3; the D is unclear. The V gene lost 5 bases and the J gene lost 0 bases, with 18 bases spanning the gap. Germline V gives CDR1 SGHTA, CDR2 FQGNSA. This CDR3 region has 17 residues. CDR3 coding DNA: TGTGCCAGCAGCCCCCCTCCGGAGAGACCTAGCACAGATACGCAGTATTTT. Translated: CASSPPPERPSTDTQYF.

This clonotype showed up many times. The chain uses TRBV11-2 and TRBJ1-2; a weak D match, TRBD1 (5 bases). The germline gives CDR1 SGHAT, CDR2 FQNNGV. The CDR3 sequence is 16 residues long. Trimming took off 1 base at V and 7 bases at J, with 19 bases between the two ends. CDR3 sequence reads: CASSLGNQGSLFGYTF. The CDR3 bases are TGTGCCAGCAGCTTAGGGAATCAGGGCAGTCTGTTTGGCTACACCTTC.

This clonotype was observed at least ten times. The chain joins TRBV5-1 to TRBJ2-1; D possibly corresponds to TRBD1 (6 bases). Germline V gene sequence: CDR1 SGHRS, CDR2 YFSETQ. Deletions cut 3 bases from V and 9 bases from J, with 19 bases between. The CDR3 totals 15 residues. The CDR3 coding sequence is TGCGCCAGCAGCTCAGGGGTCTCTAGTAGTCTTGAGCAGTTCTTC. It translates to CASSSGVSSSLEQFF.

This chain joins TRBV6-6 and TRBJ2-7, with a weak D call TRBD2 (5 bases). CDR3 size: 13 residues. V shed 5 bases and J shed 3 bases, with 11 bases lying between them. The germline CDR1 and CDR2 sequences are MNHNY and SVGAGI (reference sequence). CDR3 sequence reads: CASSQDGNYEQYF. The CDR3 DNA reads TGTGCCAGCAGTCAGGACGGGAACTACGAGCAGTACTTC.

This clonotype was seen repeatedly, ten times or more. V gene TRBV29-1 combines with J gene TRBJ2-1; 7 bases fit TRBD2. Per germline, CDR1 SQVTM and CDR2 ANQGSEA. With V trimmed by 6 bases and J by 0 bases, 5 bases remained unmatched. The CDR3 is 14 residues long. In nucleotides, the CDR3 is TGCAGCGTGAGAGCGGGATTCTCCTACAATGAGCAGTTCTTC. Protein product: CSVRAGFSYNEQFF.

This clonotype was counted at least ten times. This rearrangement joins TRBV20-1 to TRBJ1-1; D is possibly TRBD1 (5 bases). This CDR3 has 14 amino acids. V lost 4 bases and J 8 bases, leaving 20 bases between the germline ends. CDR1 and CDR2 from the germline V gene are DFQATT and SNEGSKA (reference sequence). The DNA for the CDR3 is TGCAGTGCTAAGGACATTATTCTCTCTCTGGAAGCTTTCTTT. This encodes CSAKDIILSLEAFF.

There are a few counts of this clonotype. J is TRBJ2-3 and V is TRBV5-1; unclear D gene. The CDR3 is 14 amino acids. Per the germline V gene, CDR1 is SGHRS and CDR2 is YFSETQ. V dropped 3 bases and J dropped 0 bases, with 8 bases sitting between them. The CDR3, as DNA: TGCGCCAGCAGCTGGTCGGAGAGCACAGATACGCAGTATTTT. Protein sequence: CASSWSESTDTQYF.

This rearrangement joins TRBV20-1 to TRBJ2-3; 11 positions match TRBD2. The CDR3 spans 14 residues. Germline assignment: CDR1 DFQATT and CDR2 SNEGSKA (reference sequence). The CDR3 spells CSERLAGNTDTQYF. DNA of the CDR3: TGCAGCGAACGACTAGCGGGGAACACAGATACGCAGTATTTT.